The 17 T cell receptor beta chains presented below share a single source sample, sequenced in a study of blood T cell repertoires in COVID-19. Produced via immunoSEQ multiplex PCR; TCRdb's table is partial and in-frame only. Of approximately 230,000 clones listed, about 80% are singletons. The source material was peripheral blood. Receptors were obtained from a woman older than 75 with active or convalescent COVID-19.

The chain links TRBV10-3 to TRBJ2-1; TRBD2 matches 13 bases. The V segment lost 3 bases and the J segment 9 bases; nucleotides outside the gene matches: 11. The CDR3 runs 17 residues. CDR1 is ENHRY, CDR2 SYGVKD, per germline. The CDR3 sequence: CAISDPSTSGGRGEQFF. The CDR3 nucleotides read TGTGCCATCAGTGACCCATCGACTAGCGGGGGGCGGGGTGAGCAGTTCTTC.

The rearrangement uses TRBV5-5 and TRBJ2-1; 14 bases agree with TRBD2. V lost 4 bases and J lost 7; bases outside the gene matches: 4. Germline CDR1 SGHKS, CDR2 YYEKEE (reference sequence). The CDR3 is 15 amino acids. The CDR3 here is CASSGGLAGVNEQFF. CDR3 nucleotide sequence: TGTGCCAGCAGCGGGGGACTAGCGGGGGTTAATGAGCAGTTCTTC.

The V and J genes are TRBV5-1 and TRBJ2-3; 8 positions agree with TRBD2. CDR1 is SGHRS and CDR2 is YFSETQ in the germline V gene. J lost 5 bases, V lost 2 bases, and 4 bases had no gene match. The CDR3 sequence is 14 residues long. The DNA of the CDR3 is TGCGCCAGCAGCTTAAGGACTAGCCTAGATACGCAGTATTTT. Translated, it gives CASSLRTSLDTQYF.

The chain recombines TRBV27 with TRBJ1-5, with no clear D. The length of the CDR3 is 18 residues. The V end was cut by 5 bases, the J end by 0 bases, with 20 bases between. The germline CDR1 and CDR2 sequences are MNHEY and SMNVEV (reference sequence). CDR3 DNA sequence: TGTGCCAGCAGTCACTGGAACCTCAATCAGGATAGCAATCAGCCCCAGCATTTT. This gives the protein CASSHWNLNQDSNQPQHF.

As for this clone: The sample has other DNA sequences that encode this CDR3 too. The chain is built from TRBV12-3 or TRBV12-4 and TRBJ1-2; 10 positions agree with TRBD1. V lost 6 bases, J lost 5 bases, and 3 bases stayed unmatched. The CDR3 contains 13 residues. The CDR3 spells CASSRDRGYGYTF. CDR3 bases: TGTGCCAGCAGCCGGGACAGGGGTTATGGCTACACCTTC.

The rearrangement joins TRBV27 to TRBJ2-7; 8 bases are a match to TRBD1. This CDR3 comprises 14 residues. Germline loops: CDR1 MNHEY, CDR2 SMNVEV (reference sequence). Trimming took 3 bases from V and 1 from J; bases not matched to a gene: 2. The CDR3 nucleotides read TGTGCCAGCAGTTTGGGGACAGGATCCTACGAGCAGTACTTC. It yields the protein CASSLGTGSYEQYF.

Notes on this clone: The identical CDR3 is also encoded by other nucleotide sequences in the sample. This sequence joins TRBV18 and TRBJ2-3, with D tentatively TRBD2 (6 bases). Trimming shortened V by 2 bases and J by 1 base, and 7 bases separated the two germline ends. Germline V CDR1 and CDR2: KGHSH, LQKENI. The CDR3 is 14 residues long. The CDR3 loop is CASSPSGGTDTQYF. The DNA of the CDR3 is TGTGCCAGCTCACCATCGGGAGGCACAGATACGCAGTATTTT. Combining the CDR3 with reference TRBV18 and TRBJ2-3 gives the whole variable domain NAGVMQNPRHLVRRRGQEARLRCSPMKGHSHVYWYRQLPEEGLKFMVYLQKENIIDESGMPKERFSAEFPKEGPSILRIQQVVRGDSAAYFCASSPSGGTDTQYFGPGTRLTVL.

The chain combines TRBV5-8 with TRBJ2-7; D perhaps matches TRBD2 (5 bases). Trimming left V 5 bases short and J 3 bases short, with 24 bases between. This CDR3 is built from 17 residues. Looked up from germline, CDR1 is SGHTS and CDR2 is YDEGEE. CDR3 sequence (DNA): TGTGCCAGCAGTCTTCCTACACGGGGAAACTGGGTCTACGAGCAGTACTTC. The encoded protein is CASSLPTRGNWVYEQYF.

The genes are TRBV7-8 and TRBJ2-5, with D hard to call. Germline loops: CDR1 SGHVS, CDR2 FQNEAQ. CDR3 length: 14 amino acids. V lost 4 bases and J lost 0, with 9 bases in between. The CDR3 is CASSSAPDQETQYF. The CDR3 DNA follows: TGTGCCAGCAGCTCCGCTCCAGACCAAGAGACCCAGTACTTC.

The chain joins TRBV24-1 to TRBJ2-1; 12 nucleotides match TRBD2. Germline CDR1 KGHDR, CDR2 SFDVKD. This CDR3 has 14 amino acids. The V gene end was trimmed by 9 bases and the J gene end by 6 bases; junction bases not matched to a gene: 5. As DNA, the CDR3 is TGTGCCACCGCGACTAGCGGGAGCCGCAATGAGCAGTTCTTC. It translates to CATATSGSRNEQFF.

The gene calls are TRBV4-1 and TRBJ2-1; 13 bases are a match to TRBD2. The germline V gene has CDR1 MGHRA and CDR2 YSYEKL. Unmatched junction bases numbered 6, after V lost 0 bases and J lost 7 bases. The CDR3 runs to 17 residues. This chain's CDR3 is CASSQERLAGGRNEQFF. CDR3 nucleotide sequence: TGCGCCAGCAGCCAAGAGAGACTAGCGGGAGGTCGGAATGAGCAGTTCTTC.

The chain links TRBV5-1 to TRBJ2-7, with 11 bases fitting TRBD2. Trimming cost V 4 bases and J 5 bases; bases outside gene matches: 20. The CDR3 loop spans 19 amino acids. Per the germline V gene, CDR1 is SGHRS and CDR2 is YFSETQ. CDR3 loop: CASSRRGQFSGRAWNEQYF. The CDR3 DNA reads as TGCGCCAGCAGCCGTAGAGGACAGTTTAGCGGGAGGGCCTGGAACGAGCAGTACTTC.

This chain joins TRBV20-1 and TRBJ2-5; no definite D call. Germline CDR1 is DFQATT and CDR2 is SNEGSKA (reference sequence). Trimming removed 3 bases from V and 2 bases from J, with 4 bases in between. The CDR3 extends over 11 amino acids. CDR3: CSASLQETQYF. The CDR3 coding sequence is TGCAGTGCTAGCCTACAAGAGACCCAGTACTTC.

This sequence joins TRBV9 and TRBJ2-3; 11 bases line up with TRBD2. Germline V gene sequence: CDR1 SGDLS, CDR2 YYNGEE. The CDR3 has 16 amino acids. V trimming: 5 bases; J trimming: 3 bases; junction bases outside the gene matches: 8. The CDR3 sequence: CASSAVAGGRTDTQYF. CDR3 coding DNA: TGTGCCAGCAGTGCTGTAGCGGGGGGGAGAACAGATACGCAGTATTTT.

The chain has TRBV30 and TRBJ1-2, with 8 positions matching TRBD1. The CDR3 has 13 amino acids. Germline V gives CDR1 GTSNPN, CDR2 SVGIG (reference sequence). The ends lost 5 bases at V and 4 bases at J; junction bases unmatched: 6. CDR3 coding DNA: TGTGCCTGGGAGACAGGGGACGCCTATGGCTACACCTTC. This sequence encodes CAWETGDAYGYTF.

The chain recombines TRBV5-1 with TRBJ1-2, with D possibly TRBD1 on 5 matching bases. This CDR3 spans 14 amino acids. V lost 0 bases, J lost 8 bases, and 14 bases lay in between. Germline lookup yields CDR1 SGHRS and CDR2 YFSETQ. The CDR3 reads CASSLVGTGEGYTF. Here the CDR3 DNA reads TGCGCCAGCAGCTTGGTTGGGACTGGAGAGGGCTACACCTTC.

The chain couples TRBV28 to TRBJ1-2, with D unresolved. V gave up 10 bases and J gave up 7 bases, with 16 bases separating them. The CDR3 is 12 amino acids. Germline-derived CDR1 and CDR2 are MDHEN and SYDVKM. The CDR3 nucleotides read TGTGCCACCACGGCCCTCTTAGCTGGCTACACCTTC. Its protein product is CATTALLAGYTF.